This TCR beta chain was obtained from a study of blood T cells in healthy people across ages. This clonotype was seen many times. The antigen is unknown. Primers used in a second PCR of roughly 6 to 12 cycles were a sample-barcoded 5' primer and a J-beta primer mix. Each TCR beta cDNA got a 12-nucleotide random molecular identifier. TCRdb re-called the 5' RACE reads through MiXCR, storing one row per CDR3 protein. The sample has some 710,000 distinct CDR3 sequences; about 46% are singletons. Germline lookup yields CDR1 MNHEY and CDR2 SMNVEV (reference sequence). The CDR3 runs to 11 residues. V lost 5 bases and J 15 bases, leaving 14 bases between the germline ends. Findings and caveats of the study: Strong correlation linked observed beta diversity and percent naive T cells. Per million T cells, the diversity of TCR beta decreased roughly linearly as age advanced.

Source material: blood. The chain has TRBV27 and TRBJ2-1; D gene ambiguous. This TCR came from an elderly man in good health. CDR3 DNA: TGTGCCAGCAGTACTCGCGACGATCGGTTCTTC. Its translation is CASSTRDDRFF.